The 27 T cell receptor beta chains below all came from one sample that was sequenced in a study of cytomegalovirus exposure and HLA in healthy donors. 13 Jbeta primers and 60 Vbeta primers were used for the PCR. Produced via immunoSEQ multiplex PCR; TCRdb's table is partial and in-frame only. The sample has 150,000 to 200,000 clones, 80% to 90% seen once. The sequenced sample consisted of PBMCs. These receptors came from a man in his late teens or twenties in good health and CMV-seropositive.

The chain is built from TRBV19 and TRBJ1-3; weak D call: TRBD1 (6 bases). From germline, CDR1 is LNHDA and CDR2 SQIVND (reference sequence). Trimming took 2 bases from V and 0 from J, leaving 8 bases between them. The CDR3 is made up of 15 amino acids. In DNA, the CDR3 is TGTGCCAGTAGTATAAACAGGGACTCTGGAAACACCATATATTTT. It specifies CASSINRDSGNTIYF.

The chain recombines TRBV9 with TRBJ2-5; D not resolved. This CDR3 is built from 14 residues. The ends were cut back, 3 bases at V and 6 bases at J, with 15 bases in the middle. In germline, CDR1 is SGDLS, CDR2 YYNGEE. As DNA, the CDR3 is TGTGCCAGCAGCGCCCCGGGTCCCCCCCAGACCCAGTACTTC. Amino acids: CASSAPGPPQTQYF.

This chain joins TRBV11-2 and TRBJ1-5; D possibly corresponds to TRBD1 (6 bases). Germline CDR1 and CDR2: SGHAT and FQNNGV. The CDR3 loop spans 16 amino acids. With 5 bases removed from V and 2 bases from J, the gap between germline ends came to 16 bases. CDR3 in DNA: TGTGCCAGCAGCACCCGGATCGGGGGGCGCAATCAGCCCCAGCATTTT. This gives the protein CASSTRIGGRNQPQHF.

DNA of the CDR3: TGTGCCAGCAGTCCCGACAGGGCCGTTGGGGCGACCCAGTACTTC. This encodes CASSPDRAVGATQYF. The chain couples TRBV28 to TRBJ2-5; 7 nucleotides line up with TRBD1. Germline V gene lookup returns CDR1 MDHEN and CDR2 SYDVKM. CDR3 size: 15 residues. Trimming removed 5 bases from V and 7 bases from J; junction bases left unmatched: 13.

CDR3 residues: CASRRGTGPYEQYF. The CDR3 coding sequence is TGTGCCAGCAGGCGCGGGACAGGGCCCTACGAGCAGTACTTC. The J gene is TRBJ2-7, the V gene TRBV14, with 9 bases that match TRBD1. CDR3 length: 14 amino acids. Germline V gene sequence: CDR1 SGHDN, CDR2 FVKESK. After removal of 6 bases from V and 2 bases from J, the junction contained 5 bases not matched to a gene.

The CDR3 bases are TGTGCCAGCAGCTTAGAGGGGGACAGCCCCCCCCGGTGCGAGCAGTACTTC. Its protein product is CASSLEGDSPPRCEQYF. The chain links TRBV7-3 to TRBJ2-7, with 7 bases lining up with TRBD1. Germline CDR1 reads SGHTA; CDR2 reads FQGTGA. Trimming at V came to 2 bases and at J to 6 bases, leaving 16 bases not matched to a gene. The CDR3 runs to 17 residues.

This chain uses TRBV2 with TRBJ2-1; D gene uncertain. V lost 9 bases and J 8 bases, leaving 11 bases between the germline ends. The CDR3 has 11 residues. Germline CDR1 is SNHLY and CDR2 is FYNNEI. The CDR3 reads CASTTPDEQFF. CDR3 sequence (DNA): TGTGCCAGTACTACCCCGGATGAGCAGTTCTTC.

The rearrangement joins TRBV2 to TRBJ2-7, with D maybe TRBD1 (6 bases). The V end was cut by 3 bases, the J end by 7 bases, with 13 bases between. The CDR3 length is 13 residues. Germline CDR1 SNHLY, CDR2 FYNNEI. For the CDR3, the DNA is TGTGCCAGCAGTGATCATCAGGGGTCAGAGCAGTACTTC. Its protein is CASSDHQGSEQYF.

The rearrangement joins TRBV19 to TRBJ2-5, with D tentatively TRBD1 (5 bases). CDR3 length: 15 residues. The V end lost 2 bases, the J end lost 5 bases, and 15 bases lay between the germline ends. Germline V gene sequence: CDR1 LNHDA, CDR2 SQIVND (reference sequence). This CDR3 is CASSIRQLAWETQYF. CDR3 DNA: TGTGCCAGTAGTATAAGACAGCTGGCTTGGGAGACCCAGTACTTC. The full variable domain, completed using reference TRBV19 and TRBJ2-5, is DGGITQSPKYLFRKEGQNVTLSCEQNLNHDAMYWYRQDPGQGLRLIYYSQIVNDFQKGDIAEGYSVSREKKESFPLTVTSAQKNPTAFYLCASSIRQLAWETQYFGPGTRLLVL.

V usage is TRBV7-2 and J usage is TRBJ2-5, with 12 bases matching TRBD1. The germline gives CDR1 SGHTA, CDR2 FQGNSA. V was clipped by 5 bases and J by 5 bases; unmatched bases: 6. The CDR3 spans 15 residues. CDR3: CASSRDRGRGETQYF. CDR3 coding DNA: TGTGCCAGCAGCCGGGACAGGGGGCGCGGGGAGACCCAGTACTTC.

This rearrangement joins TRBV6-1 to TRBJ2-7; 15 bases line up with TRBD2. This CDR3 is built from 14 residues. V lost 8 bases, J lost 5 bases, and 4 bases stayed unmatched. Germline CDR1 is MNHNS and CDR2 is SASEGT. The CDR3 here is CASAGLAGGDEQYF. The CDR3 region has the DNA TGTGCCAGCGCAGGACTAGCGGGGGGGGACGAGCAGTACTTC.

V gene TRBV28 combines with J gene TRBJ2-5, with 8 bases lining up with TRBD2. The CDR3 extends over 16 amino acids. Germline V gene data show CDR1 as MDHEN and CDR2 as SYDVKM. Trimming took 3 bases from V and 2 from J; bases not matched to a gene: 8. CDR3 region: CASSLLPGGPQETQYF. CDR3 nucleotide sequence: TGTGCCAGCAGTTTGCTCCCGGGGGGGCCACAAGAGACCCAGTACTTC.

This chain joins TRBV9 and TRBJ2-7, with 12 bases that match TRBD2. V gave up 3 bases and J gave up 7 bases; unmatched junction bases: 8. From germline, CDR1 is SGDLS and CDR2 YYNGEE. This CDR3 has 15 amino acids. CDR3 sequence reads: CASSGGTSGQQEQYF. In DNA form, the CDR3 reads TGTGCCAGCAGCGGTGGGACTAGCGGGCAACAAGAGCAGTACTTC.

The CDR3 protein is CASSLSSNQPQHF. CDR3 nucleotides: TGTGCCAGCAGTTTATCGAGTAATCAGCCCCAGCATTTT. The rearrangement links TRBV27 to TRBJ1-5, with D hard to call. Trimming took off 0 bases at V and 4 bases at J, with 4 bases between the two ends. Germline loops: CDR1 MNHEY, CDR2 SMNVEV (reference sequence). The CDR3 spans 13 residues.

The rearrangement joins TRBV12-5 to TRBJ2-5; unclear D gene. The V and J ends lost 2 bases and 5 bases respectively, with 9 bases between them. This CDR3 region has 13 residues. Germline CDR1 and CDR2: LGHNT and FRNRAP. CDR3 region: CASGLPIRETQYF. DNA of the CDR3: TGTGCTAGTGGTTTGCCCATCAGGGAGACCCAGTACTTC. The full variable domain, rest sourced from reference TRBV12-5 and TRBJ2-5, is DARVTQTPRHKVTEMGQEVTMRCQPILGHNTVFWYRQTMMQGLELLAYFRNRAPLDDSGMPKDRFSAEMPDATLATLKIQPSEPRDSAVYFCASGLPIRETQYFGPGTRLLVL.

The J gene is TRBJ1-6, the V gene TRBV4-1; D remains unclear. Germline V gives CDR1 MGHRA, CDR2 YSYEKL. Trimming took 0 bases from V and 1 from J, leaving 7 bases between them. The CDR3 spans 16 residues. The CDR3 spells CASSQEASSYNSPLHF. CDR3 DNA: TGCGCCAGCAGCCAAGAGGCAAGTTCCTATAATTCACCCCTCCACTTT.

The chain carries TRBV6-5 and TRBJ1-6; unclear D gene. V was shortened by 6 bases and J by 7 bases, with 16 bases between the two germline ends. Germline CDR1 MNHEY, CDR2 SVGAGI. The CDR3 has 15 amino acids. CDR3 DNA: TGTGCCAGCAGCCTTACCGGGATCCTAAATTCACCCCTCCACTTT. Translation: CASSLTGILNSPLHF.

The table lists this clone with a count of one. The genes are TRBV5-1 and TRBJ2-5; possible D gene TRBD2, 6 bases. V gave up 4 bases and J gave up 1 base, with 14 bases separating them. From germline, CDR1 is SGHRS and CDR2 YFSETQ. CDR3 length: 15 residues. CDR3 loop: CASSLGRDSQETQYF. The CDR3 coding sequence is TGCGCCAGCAGCCTGGGACGGGACTCCCAAGAGACCCAGTACTTC.

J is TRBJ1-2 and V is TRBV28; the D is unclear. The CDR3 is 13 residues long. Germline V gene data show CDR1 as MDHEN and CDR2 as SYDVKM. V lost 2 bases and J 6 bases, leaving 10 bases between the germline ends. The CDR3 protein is CASSLIGRDGYTF. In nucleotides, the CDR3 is TGTGCCAGCAGTTTAATTGGGCGGGATGGCTACACCTTC.

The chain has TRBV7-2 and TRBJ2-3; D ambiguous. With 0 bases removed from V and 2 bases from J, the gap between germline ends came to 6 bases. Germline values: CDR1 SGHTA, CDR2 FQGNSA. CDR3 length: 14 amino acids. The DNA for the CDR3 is TGTGCCAGCAGCTTAGCGCGGAACACAGATACGCAGTATTTT. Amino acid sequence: CASSLARNTDTQYF.

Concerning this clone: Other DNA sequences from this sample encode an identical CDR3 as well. The CDR3 region is CASSSGTGYEQYF. In DNA, the CDR3 is TGCGCCAGCAGCTCCGGGACAGGCTACGAGCAGTACTTC. The rearrangement joins TRBV5-1 to TRBJ2-7, with 8 bases fitting TRBD1. The CDR3 runs to 13 residues. Germline CDR1 and CDR2: SGHRS and YFSETQ. Trimming cost V 3 bases and J 3 bases; bases outside gene matches: 2.

The CDR3 DNA sequence: TGTGCCAGCGCCCCGGGGGGCCCCTACAATGAGCAGTTCTTC. Amino acid sequence: CASAPGGPYNEQFF. The rearrangement uses TRBV6-5 and TRBJ2-1, with a possible D match to TRBD2 (7 bases). The V and J ends lost 8 bases and 2 bases respectively, with 13 bases between them. Germline assignment: CDR1 MNHEY and CDR2 SVGAGI. The length of the CDR3 is 14 residues.

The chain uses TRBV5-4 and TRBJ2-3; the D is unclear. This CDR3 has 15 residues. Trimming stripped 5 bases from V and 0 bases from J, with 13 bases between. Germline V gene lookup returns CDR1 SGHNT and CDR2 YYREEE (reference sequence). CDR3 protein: CASRPAEISTDTQYF. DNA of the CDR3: TGTGCCAGCAGGCCGGCGGAGATTAGCACAGATACGCAGTATTTT.

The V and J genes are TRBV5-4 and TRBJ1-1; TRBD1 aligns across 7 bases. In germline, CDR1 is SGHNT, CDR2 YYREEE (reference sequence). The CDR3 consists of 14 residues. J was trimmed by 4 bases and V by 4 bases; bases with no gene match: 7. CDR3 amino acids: CASSRTQGFTEAFF. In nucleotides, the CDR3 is TGTGCCAGCAGCCGGACACAGGGGTTCACTGAAGCTTTCTTT.

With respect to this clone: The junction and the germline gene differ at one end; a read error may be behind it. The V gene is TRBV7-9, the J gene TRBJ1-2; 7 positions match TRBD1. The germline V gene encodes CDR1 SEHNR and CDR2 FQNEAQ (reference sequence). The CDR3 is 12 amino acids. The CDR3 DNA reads TGTTCCAGCAGCGGATACAGGGGCGGCTACACCTTC. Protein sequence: CSSSGYRGGYTF. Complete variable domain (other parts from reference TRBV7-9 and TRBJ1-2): DTGVSQNPRHKITKRGQNVTFRCDPISEHNRLYWYRQTLGQGPEFLTYFQNEAQLEKSRLLSDRFSAERPKGSFSTLEIQRTEQGDSAMYLCSSSGYRGGYTFGSGTRLTVV.

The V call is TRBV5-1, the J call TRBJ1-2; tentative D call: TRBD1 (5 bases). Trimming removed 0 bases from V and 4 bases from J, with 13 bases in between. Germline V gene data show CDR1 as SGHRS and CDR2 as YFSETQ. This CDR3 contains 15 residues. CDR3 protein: CASSLAGAGLYGYTF. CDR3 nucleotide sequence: TGCGCCAGCAGCTTGGCCGGGGCGGGACTCTATGGCTACACCTTC.

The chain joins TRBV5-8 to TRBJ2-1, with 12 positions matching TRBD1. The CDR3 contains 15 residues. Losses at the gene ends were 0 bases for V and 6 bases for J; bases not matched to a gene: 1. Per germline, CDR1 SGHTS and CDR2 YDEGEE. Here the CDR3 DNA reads TGTGCCAGCAGCTTGGGGGGACAGGGGGCCAATGAGCAGTTCTTC. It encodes CASSLGGQGANEQFF.